The 2 T cell receptor beta chains listed next were all sequenced from one sample in a study of OX40 agonist ivuxolimab in advanced cancers. TCRdb keeps only in-frame clones here, not all; method: immunoSEQ multiplex PCR. In the table there are about 80,000 clones, 90% to 95% of which are singletons. The specimen comprised CD4+ or CD8+ T cells sorted from blood, sampled in a trial of the OX40 agonist ivuxolimab. All receptors come from an adult with an advanced solid tumor such as melanoma, head and neck, liver or kidney cancer.

The CDR3 coding sequence is TGTGCCAGTATCCTGGGGGGGAGGCTTTACAATCAGCCCCAGCATTTT. Translated, it gives CASILGGRLYNQPQHF. J is TRBJ1-5 and V is TRBV19, with a tentative D call TRBD1 (5 bases). Trimming took off 7 bases at V and 3 bases at J, with 19 bases between the two ends. CDR1 LNHDA and CDR2 SQIVND come from the germline V gene (reference sequence). The CDR3 is 16 amino acids.

The rearrangement joins TRBV7-2 to TRBJ2-5; D is unclear. V was shortened by 3 bases and J by 5 bases, with 10 bases between the two germline ends. Per the germline V gene, CDR1 is SGHTA and CDR2 is FQGNSA. CDR3 length: 13 amino acids. CDR3 region: CASSFSFAETQYF. Written as DNA, the CDR3 is TGTGCCAGCAGCTTCTCGTTCGCGGAGACCCAGTACTTC.